The clone carrying this TCR beta chain was seen repeatedly, ten times or more. V lost 5 bases, J lost 5 bases, and 13 bases lay in between. Germline CDR1 reads SEHNR; CDR2 reads FQNEAQ (reference sequence). CDR3 length: 13 residues. This sample is drawn from a study of T cells in Graves' hyperthyroidism and ophthalmopathy. It was RNA transcripts that yielded the amplified TCR beta CDR3 regions. Using the HTBI primer set, a first-round RT-PCR was run on the TCR CDR3. From the multiplex PCR reads, TCRdb called clonotypes with MiXCR, one entry per CDR3 protein. The sample carries roughly 700,000 distinct CDR3 sequences, approximately 15% recorded once.

This TCR came from a woman aged 18 to 35 with Graves' hyperthyroidism. Sequencing used blood. V gene TRBV7-9 combines with J gene TRBJ2-7; D may match TRBD1 or TRBD2 (6 bases each). CDR3 protein: CASSHPRGHEQYF. CDR3 in DNA: TGTGCCAGCAGCCACCCCCGGGGGCACGAGCAGTACTTC.